This T cell receptor beta chain was sequenced in a study of cytomegalovirus exposure and HLA in healthy donors. Study as a whole: Samples from HLA-typed donors yielded about 85 million unique TCRs in an early data release.

The germline V gene has CDR1 MDHEN and CDR2 SYDVKM. Germline trimming cut 5 bases from V and 6 bases from J; bases unmatched to any gene: 3. The CDR3 consists of 14 residues. Study-wide findings and caveats: Over 150 TCR beta chains were listed as cytomegalovirus-associated.

The primer mix had 60 Vbeta and 13 Jbeta primers. The assay was immunoSEQ multiplex PCR, and TCRdb's table has in-frame clones only and misses some. This sample yields about 52,000 clones, of which about three quarters are seen a single time; about 3.1% belongs to the top ten. Of note for this clone: As yet, its antigen is unknown.

The chain employs TRBV28 and TRBJ2-1; 11 bases are shared with TRBD2. The receptor was isolated from a young man in good health and CMV-seronegative. Sequencing was performed on PBMCs. CDR3 nucleotides: TGTGCCAGCAGTCCTAGCGGGAGGCTCAATGAGCAGTTCTTC. Amino acid sequence: CASSPSGRLNEQFF.